This is a list of T cell receptor beta chains from one sample in a study of blood T cells in healthy people across ages. TCRdb fed the 5' RACE reads into MiXCR, producing one record per CDR3 protein. The sample holds 750,000 to 1,000,000 distinct CDR3 sequences; under 35% are singletons and the top ten take 10%. These data also formed part of another study, on T cells of mothers and their children.

Material: blood. These receptors were obtained from a woman in her forties in good health. CDR3s include the opening cysteine and the closing phenylalanine or tryptophan. D genes are given only for firm matches. Where a row states a size, it is once, few, many or the class of an expanded clone; other rows omit it.

>-|TRBJ2-5|-|TRBV4-1
CACSQDRGGQTQDF
TGCGCCTGCAGCCAAGATCGTGGTGGGCAGACCCAGGACTTC
>many|TRBJ2-1|-|TRBV5-1
CASSLEGGNYNEQFF
TGCGCCAGCAGCTTGGAGGGCGGGAACTACAATGAGCAGTTCTTC
>-|TRBJ2-1|-|TRBV6-5
CASSYRTGYASYNEQFF
TGTGCCAGCAGTTACAGAACAGGGTACGCATCCTACAATGAGCAGTTCTTC
>-|TRBJ1-5|-|TRBV6-1
CASSEAAGKGQPQHF
TGTGCCAGCAGTGAAGCGGCGGGGAAGGGTCAGCCCCAGCATTTT
>few|TRBJ2-1|-|TRBV27
CASSLRREWYNEQFF
TGTGCCAGCAGTTTACGCAGGGAGTGGTACAATGAGCAGTTCTTC
>many|TRBJ2-5|TRBD1|TRBV5-1
CASSLSMGQKETQYF
TGCGCCAGCAGCTTGAGTATGGGACAGAAAGAGACCCAGTACTTC
>-|TRBJ2-7|-|TRBV6-6
CASSPPSAQAYEQYF
TGTGCCAGCAGCCCCCCAAGTGCGCAGGCCTACGAGCAGTACTTC
>few|TRBJ2-7|-|TRBV28
CASSFIRQILSYEQYF
TGTGCCAGCAGTTTCATCCGGCAGATTCTCTCCTACGAGCAGTACTTC
>few|TRBJ2-3|-|TRBV7-6
CASSLAFNPGVADTQYF
TGTGCCAGCAGCTTAGCGTTTAACCCAGGGGTGGCCGATACGCAGTATTTT
>few|TRBJ2-7|-|TRBV9
CASSGGPGGEHEQYF
TGTGCCAGCAGCGGAGGCCCCGGGGGCGAGCACGAGCAGTACTTC
>-|TRBJ2-1|TRBD2|TRBV10-2
CASSDGGLAGGNEQFF
TGCGCCAGCAGTGATGGCGGGCTAGCGGGAGGGAATGAGCAGTTCTTC
>-|TRBJ1-2|TRBD1|TRBV7-6
CASSLGTGGNGYTF
TGTGCCAGCAGCTTAGGCACAGGGGGGAATGGCTACACCTTC
>few|TRBJ1-5|TRBD1|TRBV30
CAWSRQGLANQPQHF
TGTGCCTGGAGTCGACAGGGTTTGGCGAATCAGCCCCAGCATTTT
>-|TRBJ1-1|-|TRBV20-1
CSASGRGSQVGNTEAFF
TGCAGTGCTAGTGGGCGGGGATCACAGGTGGGGAACACTGAAGCTTTCTTT
>-|TRBJ2-1|TRBD2|TRBV12-3/TRBV12-4
CASSSKLAGINEQFF
TGTGCCAGCAGTTCTAAACTAGCGGGAATTAATGAGCAGTTCTTC
>many|TRBJ1-2|-|TRBV28
CASNPDSGRKKNYGYTF
TGTGCCAGCAACCCAGATAGCGGACGGAAAAAGAACTATGGCTACACCTTC
>many|TRBJ2-1|-|TRBV9
CASSQAYNEQFF
TGTGCCAGCAGCCAAGCCTACAATGAGCAGTTCTTC
>-|TRBJ2-1|TRBD1|TRBV7-9
CASSIGQGARNEQFF
TGTGCCAGCAGCATTGGACAGGGGGCGCGTAATGAGCAGTTCTTC
>-|TRBJ2-5|TRBD1|TRBV15
CATSRGRQGARETQYF
TGTGCCACCAGCAGAGGCCGACAGGGGGCCAGAGAGACCCAGTACTTC
>-|TRBJ1-1|-|TRBV29-1
CSVVGGWDTEAFF
TGCAGCGTTGTCGGAGGTTGGGACACTGAAGCTTTCTTT
>few|TRBJ2-1|-|TRBV7-9
CASSPWGGHEQFF
TGTGCCAGCAGCCCTTGGGGGGGCCATGAGCAGTTCTTC
>-|TRBJ1-5|-|TRBV12-3/TRBV12-4
CASTQEAYSNQPQHF
TGTGCCAGCACCCAGGAGGCGTATAGCAATCAGCCCCAGCATTTT
>-|TRBJ2-2|TRBD1|TRBV6-4
CASSAGLQGIYTGELFF
TGTGCCAGCAGTGCGGGATTACAGGGGATTTACACCGGGGAGCTGTTTTTT
>-|TRBJ2-1|-|TRBV12-3/TRBV12-4
CASSKHRVNKRNEQFF
TGTGCCAGCAGTAAGCACCGGGTCAACAAACGCAATGAGCAGTTCTTC
>-|TRBJ1-2|-|TRBV5-1
CASSPGSSGAGYTF
TGCGCCAGCAGCCCCGGAAGCTCGGGGGCCGGCTACACCTTC
>-|TRBJ1-4|TRBD1|TRBV18
CASSPPRSTGRNEKLFF
TGTGCCAGCTCACCACCAAGATCGACAGGGCGTAATGAAAAACTGTTTTTT
>-|TRBJ2-1|TRBD2|TRBV9
CASSVLARRGGYNEQFF
TGTGCCAGCAGCGTCCTTGCGAGACGGGGGGGATACAATGAGCAGTTCTTC
>-|TRBJ2-7|TRBD1|TRBV18
CASSPRPGTGGIYEQYF
TGTGCCAGCTCACCGCGTCCCGGGACAGGGGGAATCTACGAGCAGTACTTC
>few|TRBJ2-1|-|TRBV4-3
CASSQDAASYNEQFF
TGCGCCAGCAGCCAAGATGCAGCCTCCTACAATGAGCAGTTCTTC
>many|TRBJ2-7|-|TRBV5-1
CASSLDGQGAYEQYF
TGCGCCAGCAGCTTGGATGGGCAGGGAGCTTACGAGCAGTACTTC
>many|TRBJ2-1|TRBD2|TRBV7-2
CASSLGRGVLEQFF
TGTGCCAGCAGCTTAGGGCGGGGGGTCTTAGAGCAGTTCTTC
>many|TRBJ2-5|-|TRBV9
CASSVDGRETQYF
TGTGCCAGCAGCGTAGATGGTCGAGAGACCCAGTACTTC
>-|TRBJ1-1|-|TRBV12-3/TRBV12-4
CASRLDRLNTEAFF
TGTGCCAGCAGACTCGACAGACTGAACACTGAAGCTTTCTTT
>-|TRBJ2-7|-|TRBV5-6
CASSLGTSCYEQYF
TGTGCCAGCAGCTTGGGGACAAGCTGCTACGAGCAGTACTTC
>-|TRBJ1-2|TRBD1|TRBV20-1
CSAPNRDSYGYTF
TGCAGTGCTCCTAACCGGGACAGCTATGGCTACACCTTC
>once|TRBJ2-1|TRBD2|TRBV7-3
CASSEGSLAGERKFF
TGTGCCAGCAGCGAAGGTTCACTAGCGGGGGAGCGGAAGTTCTTC
>-|TRBJ1-1|-|TRBV28
CASSRRTEAFF
TGTGCCAGCTCTCGTAGGACTGAAGCTTTCTTT
>-|TRBJ2-1|-|TRBV6-2/TRBV6-3
CASMNWGESYNEQFF
TGTGCCAGCATGAACTGGGGGGAGTCCTACAATGAGCAGTTCTTC
>-|TRBJ2-3|-|TRBV28
CASSLGSGGADTQYF
TGTGCCAGCAGTTTAGGATCAGGGGGGGCAGATACGCAGTATTTT
>few|TRBJ1-1|-|TRBV7-2
CASSLAPGRNTEAFF
TGTGCCAGCAGCTTAGCGCCCGGTAGAAACACTGAAGCTTTCTTT
>few|TRBJ1-4|-|TRBV7-2
CASSLAGGRVDEKLFF
TGTGCCAGCAGCTTAGCCGGGGGCAGGGTTGACGAAAAACTGTTTTTT
>few|TRBJ2-1|TRBD1|TRBV20-1
CSVRDRGQGMNEQFF
TGCAGTGTTAGAGATCGAGGACAGGGGATGAATGAGCAGTTCTTC
>-|TRBJ2-4|TRBD2|TRBV9
CASSHSGVSYNEQYF
TGTGCCAGCAGCCATAGCGGGGTCTCCTACAATGAGCAGTACTTC
>-|TRBJ1-2|TRBD1|TRBV12-3/TRBV12-4
CASSRYGTGNYGYTF
TGTGCCAGCAGCCGTTACGGGACAGGGAACTATGGCTACACCTTC
>few|TRBJ2-7|TRBD1|TRBV27
CASRRRDRYYEQYF
TGTGCCAGCAGACGCCGGGACAGGTACTACGAGCAGTACTTC
>-|TRBJ2-2|TRBD2|TRBV2
CASRRETGELFF
TGTGCCAGCCGGCGGGAGACCGGGGAGCTGTTTTTT
>-|TRBJ1-1|TRBD1|TRBV7-3
CASRRDRGSNTEAFF
TGTGCCAGCAGACGGGACAGGGGTTCGAACACTGAAGCTTTCTTT
>-|TRBJ2-3|TRBD2|TRBV7-2
CASTGGASDTQYF
TGTGCCAGCACCGGGGGGGCCTCAGATACGCAGTATTTT
>-|TRBJ1-2|TRBD1|TRBV5-6
CACSLGDRERSGYTF
TGTGCCTGCAGCTTGGGGGACAGGGAGCGTAGTGGCTACACCTTC
>few|TRBJ2-3|-|TRBV29-1
CSVGGGEGTQYF
TGCAGCGTTGGGGGTGGTGAAGGTACGCAGTATTTT
>many|TRBJ2-3|TRBD2|TRBV7-2
CASSLTLAGSQYF
TGTGCCAGCAGCTTAACCCTAGCGGGCTCGCAGTATTTT
>many|TRBJ2-5|TRBD2|TRBV7-3
CASSPTSGGVETQYF
TGTGCCAGCAGCCCCACTAGCGGGGGAGTTGAGACCCAGTACTTC
>few|TRBJ2-7|-|TRBV5-5
CASSSDGDEQYF
TGTGCCAGCAGCTCTGACGGGGACGAGCAGTACTTC
>many|TRBJ2-1|-|TRBV6-4
CASSGDTYNEQFF
TGTGCCAGCAGTGGGGACACCTACAATGAGCAGTTCTTC
>-|TRBJ1-4|-|TRBV28
CASSFGHEAEKLFF
TGTGCCAGCAGTTTCGGGCACGAGGCCGAAAAACTGTTTTTT
>-|TRBJ2-3|TRBD1|TRBV10-3
CAISESRTGGSADTQYF
TGTGCCATCAGTGAGTCGAGGACAGGGGGGTCGGCAGATACGCAGTATTTT
>-|TRBJ2-6|-|TRBV7-2
CASSSSRGANVLTF
TGTGCCAGCAGCTCTTCCCGTGGGGCCAACGTCCTGACTTTC
>few|TRBJ1-5|-|TRBV28
CASSKTARQPQHF
TGTGCCAGCAGTAAGACAGCTCGTCAGCCCCAGCATTTT
>-|TRBJ2-1|-|TRBV6-2/TRBV6-3
CANRFAGENEQFF
TGTGCCAACAGATTCGCAGGGGAGAATGAGCAGTTCTTC